Below are 12 T cell receptor beta chains sequenced from a single sample in a study of cytomegalovirus exposure and HLA in healthy donors. This PCR relied on a set of 60 Vbeta primers and 13 Jbeta primers. Libraries were prepared by immunoSEQ multiplex PCR; TCRdb keeps only in-frame clonotypes and omits some of them. The sample records roughly 49,000 clones, 81% being singletons. Sequencing used PBMCs. The source is a boy aged 5 to 17 in good health and CMV-seropositive.

This rearrangement joins TRBV4-1 to TRBJ1-2; D might be TRBD1 (6 bases). The germline V and J ends were trimmed by 0 bases and 3 bases, with 23 bases remaining between them. The CDR3 extends over 19 amino acids. CDR1 and CDR2 (germline): MGHRA, YSYEKL. The CDR3 sequence: CASSQEGALRASGDYGYTF. The CDR3 DNA reads as TGCGCCAGCAGCCAAGAGGGGGCTCTACGTGCCTCAGGTGACTATGGCTACACCTTC.

The chain links TRBV10-3 to TRBJ2-7, with D uncertain. This CDR3 has 13 amino acids. CDR1 and CDR2 (germline): ENHRY, SYGVKD. V lost 3 bases, J lost 2 bases, and 8 bases lay in between. DNA for the CDR3: TGTGCCATCAGTGACCAAAATCCCTACGAGCAGTACTTC. This gives the protein CAISDQNPYEQYF.

The rearrangement links TRBV5-1 to TRBJ2-1; 8 nucleotides agree with TRBD2. CDR3 size: 13 residues. Germline V lookup: CDR1 SGHRS, CDR2 YFSETQ. With 3 bases clipped from V and 8 bases from J, the junction kept 4 bases outside the gene matches. CDR3 sequence reads: CASSWGLVYEQFF. The CDR3 DNA follows: TGCGCCAGCAGCTGGGGACTAGTCTATGAGCAGTTCTTC.

The rearrangement links TRBV5-1 to TRBJ2-7; weak D call: TRBD1 (7 bases). This CDR3 contains 13 residues. Germline lookup yields CDR1 SGHRS and CDR2 YFSETQ. Deletions cut 3 bases from V and 5 bases from J, with 12 bases between. The CDR3 is CASSSQGGHEQYF. The CDR3 DNA reads as TGCGCCAGCAGCTCCCAGGGGGGCCACGAGCAGTACTTC.

In this sample, this clone turned up a few times. The chain recombines TRBV7-2 with TRBJ2-7; D uncertain. Germline CDR1 and CDR2: SGHTA and FQGNSA. V dropped 3 bases and J dropped 0 bases, with 6 bases sitting between them. The CDR3 has 13 residues. The chain's CDR3 is CASSLASSYEQYF. Here the CDR3 DNA reads TGTGCCAGCAGCTTGGCCAGCTCCTACGAGCAGTACTTC.

V is TRBV6-1 and J is TRBJ2-7; D might be TRBD2 (6 bases). Trimming stripped 7 bases from V and 3 bases from J, with 16 bases between. The germline V gene has CDR1 MNHNS and CDR2 SASEGT. CDR3 length: 14 residues. DNA of the CDR3: TGTGCCAGCACCGGAAGGCAGGGAGGCTACGAGCAGTACTTC. This gives the protein CASTGRQGGYEQYF.

This clone showed up just once. Written as DNA, the CDR3 is TGTGCCAGTAGTGTCGAGGGAAGGGGAGGGCCCCAGCATTTT. Its translation is CASSVEGRGGPQHF. The chain links TRBV19 to TRBJ1-5, with D possibly being TRBD1 (5 bases). The CDR3 is 14 amino acids. Looked up from germline, CDR1 is LNHDA and CDR2 is SQIVND (reference sequence). The V end was cut by 5 bases, the J end by 9 bases, with 17 bases between.

The table lists this clone with a few counts. The chain carries TRBV6-6 and TRBJ1-5; maybe TRBD1 (5 bases). The V end was cut by 4 bases, the J end by 0 bases, with 13 bases between. Looked up from germline, CDR1 is MNHNY and CDR2 is SVGAGI (reference sequence). The CDR3 has 16 amino acids. CDR3 sequence (DNA): TGTGCCAGCAGTTGGGGGGAAGCCAGTAGCAATCAGCCCCAGCATTTT. It translates to CASSWGEASSNQPQHF.

The chain couples TRBV5-4 to TRBJ2-5; maybe TRBD1 (6 bases). The CDR3 runs 16 residues. V lost 4 bases to trimming and J lost 4 bases, with 20 bases between them. Germline CDR1 reads SGHNT; CDR2 reads YYREEE (reference sequence). CDR3 protein: CASSPGEGGDGETQYF. DNA of the CDR3: TGTGCCAGCAGCCCCGGGGAAGGGGGTGATGGAGAGACCCAGTACTTC.

The rearrangement joins TRBV29-1 to TRBJ1-4; D is unclear. Germline V CDR1 and CDR2: SQVTM, ANQGSEA. The CDR3 spans 13 residues. V was shortened by 4 bases and J by 3 bases, with 9 bases between the two germline ends. The DNA of the CDR3 is TGCAGCGTTGCGGGTATATCTAATGAAAAACTGTTTTTT. Amino acid sequence: CSVAGISNEKLFF. Drawing the rest from reference TRBV29-1 and TRBJ1-4, the complete variable domain is SAVISQKPSRDICQRGTSLTIQCQVDSQVTMMFWYRQQPGQSLTLIATANQGSEATYESGFVIDKFPISRPNLTFSTLTVSNMSPEDSSIYLCSVAGISNEKLFFGSGTQLSVL.

The rearrangement joins TRBV6-6 to TRBJ2-1, with 12 bases identical to TRBD2. CDR3 length: 15 amino acids. Germline assignment: CDR1 MNHNY and CDR2 SVGAGI (reference sequence). Trimming cost V 6 bases and J 4 bases; bases outside gene matches: 4. CDR3 loop: CASSKLAGGYNEQFF. CDR3 nucleotide sequence: TGTGCCAGCAGCAAACTAGCGGGGGGATACAATGAGCAGTTCTTC.

CDR3 region: CASSQGVDYTGELFF. In nucleotides, the CDR3 is TGTGCCAGCAGTCAGGGGGTAGACTACACCGGGGAGCTGTTTTTT. The genes are TRBV7-6 and TRBJ2-2; 7 positions agree with TRBD1. CDR3 length equals 15 residues. After removal of 6 bases from V and 3 bases from J, the junction contained 7 bases not matched to a gene. Germline V gene data show CDR1 as SGHVS and CDR2 as FNYEAQ.